The T cell receptor beta chain described here comes from a study of CD8 T cells in ankylosing spondylitis. Whole-study results and caveats: The study identified a TCR beta motif of fewer than 10 highly homologous variants that appeared characteristic of ankylosing spondylitis blood. Enrichment of disease-linked clones was reportedly significant in matched ankylosing spondylitis synovial fluid.

The CDR3 runs to 14 residues. Trimming took off 0 bases at V and 4 bases at J, with 9 bases between the two ends. Germline V gene data show CDR1 as MGHRA and CDR2 as YSYEKL. For TCR beta, libraries came from quantitative 5'-RACE with molecular barcodes. TCRdb re-analysed the 5' RACE reads in MiXCR, keeping a single row per CDR3 protein. The sample has around 220,000 distinct CDR3 sequences, about a sixth seen once. Worth noting for this clonotype: The target antigen is unknown.

What was sequenced was blood, either unsorted or a sorted T cell fraction (not recorded which). The chain links TRBV4-1 to TRBJ2-5; D possibly corresponds to TRBD1 (5 bases). The TCR was taken from a male donor with ankylosing spondylitis. The CDR3 loop reads CASSQEGAGETQYF. The CDR3 bases are TGCGCCAGCAGCCAAGAAGGGGCTGGAGAGACCCAGTACTTC.